The rows below give T cell receptor beta chains drawn from one sample of a study of T cells in Graves' hyperthyroidism and ophthalmopathy. MiXCR, run by TCRdb on the multiplex PCR reads, gives a single entry per CDR3 protein. The table has about 690,000 distinct CDR3 sequences, 15% to 20% seen once. Sequenced input: blood. The receptors were gathered from a man aged 50 or older with Graves' hyperthyroidism. CDR3s include the opening cysteine and the closing phenylalanine or tryptophan. The D gene is left open where the match is weak. Part of the rows lack a size; the others show once, few, many or a class for expanded clones.

V	size	J	D	DNA	CDR3
TRBV30	many	TRBJ1-3	NA	TGTGCCTGGAGTGTACGTTCTGGAAACACCATATATTTT	CAWSVRSGNTIYF
TRBV2	NA	TRBJ2-5	NA	TGTGCCAGCAGTGAAGCAAAAAGCGGGCGATTCGGGACCCAGTACTTC	CASSEAKSGRFGTQYF
TRBV20-1	NA	TRBJ2-2	NA	TGCAGTGCTAGAGACCTCCTAGGACCCGGAAGGACCGGGAAGCTGTTTTTT	CSARDLLGPGRTGKLFF
TRBV19	NA	TRBJ1-5	NA	TGTGCCAGTAGTGACTTGGGAACTACTAGCAATCAGCCCCAGCATTTT	CASSDLGTTSNQPQHF
TRBV12-3/TRBV12-4	NA	TRBJ1-5	NA	TGTGCCAGCAGTTTTGACATGACGAATCAGCCCCAGGATTTT	CASSFDMTNQPQDF
TRBV6-1	many	TRBJ2-5	NA	TGTGCCAGCAGTTCGACCCGGGAGACCCAGTACTTC	CASSSTRETQYF
TRBV3-1	few	TRBJ1-5	NA	TGTGCCAGCAGCCTGGGGTCTAGCGATCAGCCCCAGCATTTT	CASSLGSSDQPQHF
TRBV5-1	many	TRBJ1-5	TRBD1	TGCGCCAGCAGCTTCACAGGGGGGGATCAGCCCCAGCATTTT	CASSFTGGDQPQHF
TRBV12-3/TRBV12-4	many	TRBJ2-7	NA	TGTGCCAGCAGTCTCCCCAGACAGAACTACGAGCAGTACTTC	CASSLPRQNYEQYF
TRBV29-1	NA	TRBJ1-1	TRBD1	TGCAGCGTTAGTACCGCAGGGGGCGCTTTGAACACTGAAGCTTTCTTT	CSVSTAGGALNTEAFF
TRBV28	NA	TRBJ1-5	NA	TGTGCCAGCACTCCTTTGCTGGGCCGAAGGTTTTCTGGTCAGCCCCAGCATTTT	CASTPLLGRRFSGQPQHF
TRBV7-3	NA	TRBJ2-7	NA	TGTGCCAGCAGCTCAGCTTTGGGGTACGAGCAGTACTTC	CASSSALGYEQYF
TRBV20-1	many	TRBJ2-5	TRBD2	TGCAGTGCTAGAGAACTAGCGGGTCCCTTCCAAGAGACCCAGTACTTC	CSARELAGPFQETQYF
TRBV10-2	NA	TRBJ2-1	TRBD2	TGCGCCAGCAGTAAGGGTACTAGCGCCAATGAGCAGTTCTTC	CASSKGTSANEQFF
TRBV5-1	many	TRBJ1-2	NA	TGCGCCAGCAGCGCCTCCCCATCGGGGGGTGTCGGCTACACCTTC	CASSASPSGGVGYTF
TRBV2	NA	TRBJ2-3	NA	TGTGCCAGCACGAGGGAGGGGGCAGATACGCAGTATTTT	CASTREGADTQYF
TRBV27	many	TRBJ1-1	NA	TGTGCCAGCAGCTCAGATGGTTGGGGTCGTCACACTGAAGCTTTCTTT	CASSSDGWGRHTEAFF
TRBV25-1	NA	TRBJ2-1	NA	TGTGCCAGCAGTGAACCTGGGACACTCTTCAATGAGCAGTTCTTC	CASSEPGTLFNEQFF
TRBV28	NA	TRBJ2-1	NA	TGTGCCAGTAACCTAGCGAGCTCCTACAATGAGCAGTTCTTC	CASNLASSYNEQFF
TRBV18	NA	TRBJ2-7	NA	TGTGCCAGCTCACCACAGGACCGCTCCTACGAGCGGTACTTC	CASSPQDRSYERYF
TRBV6-1	many	TRBJ1-1	NA	TGTGCCAGCAGCCCTCCAGGGCCTATGAACACTGAAGCTTTCTTT	CASSPPGPMNTEAFF
TRBV20-1	few	TRBJ2-7	TRBD2	TGCAGTGCTAGCCCCCCGGGGCTAGCGGGGTCCTACGAGCAGTACTTC	CSASPPGLAGSYEQYF
TRBV20-1	many	TRBJ2-1	TRBD1	TGCAGTGCCGAAACCCGGGACAGCAACAACAATGAGCAGTTCTTC	CSAETRDSNNNEQFF
TRBV11-2	few	TRBJ1-2	NA	TGTGCCAGCAGCTTAGCCGAAAGGGGCTACACCTTC	CASSLAERGYTF
TRBV24-1	many	TRBJ1-6	NA	TGTGCCACCAGTGACAGCTCACGGGGGCAGAATTCACCCCTCCACTTT	CATSDSSRGQNSPLHF
TRBV18	many	TRBJ1-4	NA	TGTGCCAGCTCGCGGGGGGCTTCTAATGAAAAACTGTTTTTT	CASSRGASNEKLFF
TRBV6-1	NA	TRBJ2-6	TRBD2	TGTGCCAGCAGGCCCCTGTGGGGGGGTTCTGGGGCCAACGTCCTGACTTTC	CASRPLWGGSGANVLTF
TRBV30	many	TRBJ1-6	NA	TGTGCCTGGAGCAAAGGTGGGAATTCACCCCTCCACTTT	CAWSKGGNSPLHF
TRBV20-1	many	TRBJ1-1	NA	TGCAGTGCCACGGACCCGGACACTGAAGCTTTCTTT	CSATDPDTEAFF
TRBV25-1	many	TRBJ1-5	NA	TGTGCCAGCAGTGAATATAGACGACAGCTCAATCAGCCCCAGCATTTT	CASSEYRRQLNQPQHF
TRBV3-1	NA	TRBJ2-5	TRBD1	TGTGCCAGCAGCCGGACAGGGCGGGCAGAGACCCAGTACTTC	CASSRTGRAETQYF
TRBV7-9	NA	TRBJ2-7	TRBD2	TGTGCCAGCAGCTTAGCGGTGGGGCAGGGAGGGAACGAGCAGTACTTC	CASSLAVGQGGNEQYF
TRBV20-1	many	TRBJ2-5	TRBD2	TGCAGTGCTAGACCCCTCGGACTAGCGGGCGGAGAGACCCAGTACTTC	CSARPLGLAGGETQYF
TRBV15	few	TRBJ2-1	TRBD2	TGTGCCACCAGCAGAGCGGCTAGCGGGAGATACAATGAGCAGTTCTTC	CATSRAASGRYNEQFF
TRBV10-3	NA	TRBJ2-1	TRBD2	TGTGCCATCAGTGAAACTAGCGGGGTAAGCTCCTACAATGAGCAGTTCTTC	CAISETSGVSSYNEQFF
TRBV7-9	many	TRBJ2-1	TRBD2	TGTGCCAGCAGCCTGACTAGCGGGGGCTTCTCCTACAATGAGCAGTTCTTC	CASSLTSGGFSYNEQFF
TRBV7-9	NA	TRBJ1-2	NA	TGTGCCAGCAGCTTAGAACAGTATGGCTACACCTTC	CASSLEQYGYTF
TRBV3-1	few	TRBJ1-1	NA	TGTGCCAGCCGAGCCGGGGGAGAAGCTTTCTTT	CASRAGGEAFF
TRBV18	few	TRBJ2-7	NA	TGTGCCAGCTCACCACTCCAGCCGCCCCTGTACGAGCAGTACTTC	CASSPLQPPLYEQYF
TRBV19	NA	TRBJ2-6	NA	TGTGCCAGTAGTAAGTCCGGTCCCGCGTTGAGCTCTGGGGCCAACGTCCTGACTTTC	CASSKSGPALSSGANVLTF
TRBV12-3/TRBV12-4	few	TRBJ2-2	TRBD1	TGTGCCAGCAGTTTAAATATTGGGACAGGGTCGAACACCGGGGAGCTGTTTTTT	CASSLNIGTGSNTGELFF
TRBV5-1	many	TRBJ2-2	NA	TGCGCCAGCAGCTTCATGGGGGGCGATAACACCGGGGAGCTGTTTTTT	CASSFMGGDNTGELFF
TRBV5-6	many	TRBJ1-1	TRBD1	TGTGCCTCATCCGGGACAGGGACTCGTAGGGACACTGAAGCTTTCTTT	CASSGTGTRRDTEAFF
TRBV10-2	NA	TRBJ2-1	NA	TGCGCCACCTGTTGGGACGCTTACAATGAGCAGTTCTTC	CATCWDAYNEQFF
TRBV20-1	many	TRBJ1-1	NA	TGCAGTGCCAAGCCATTCAGGGGTATAAACACTGAAGCTTTCTTT	CSAKPFRGINTEAFF
TRBV28	many	TRBJ2-6	NA	TGTGCCAGCAGGATGCCTGGGGCCAACGTCCTGACTTTC	CASRMPGANVLTF
TRBV7-2	NA	TRBJ1-5	NA	TGTGCCAGCAGCTTAGACAAGGGCAATCAGCCCCAGCATTTT	CASSLDKGNQPQHF
TRBV13	many	TRBJ2-5	NA	TGTGCCAGCAGCGTGACCGGGTTAGAGACCCAGTACTTC	CASSVTGLETQYF